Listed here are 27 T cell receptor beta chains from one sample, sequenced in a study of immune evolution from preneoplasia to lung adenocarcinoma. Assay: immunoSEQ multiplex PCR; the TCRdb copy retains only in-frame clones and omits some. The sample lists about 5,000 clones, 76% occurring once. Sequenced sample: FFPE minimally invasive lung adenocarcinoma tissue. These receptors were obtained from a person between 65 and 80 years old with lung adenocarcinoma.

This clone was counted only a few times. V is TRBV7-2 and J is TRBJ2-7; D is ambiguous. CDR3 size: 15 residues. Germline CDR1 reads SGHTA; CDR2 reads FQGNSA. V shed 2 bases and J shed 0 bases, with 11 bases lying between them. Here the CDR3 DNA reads TGTGCCAGCAGCTTATCGGACGTCGCCTCCTACGAGCAGTACTTC. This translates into CASSLSDVASYEQYF. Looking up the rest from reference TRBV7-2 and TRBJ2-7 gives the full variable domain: GAGVSQSPSNKVTEKGKDVELRCDPISGHTALYWYRQSLGQGLEFLIYFQGNSAPDKSGLPSDRFSAERTGGSVSTLTIQRTQQEDSAVYLCASSLSDVASYEQYFGPGTRLTVT.

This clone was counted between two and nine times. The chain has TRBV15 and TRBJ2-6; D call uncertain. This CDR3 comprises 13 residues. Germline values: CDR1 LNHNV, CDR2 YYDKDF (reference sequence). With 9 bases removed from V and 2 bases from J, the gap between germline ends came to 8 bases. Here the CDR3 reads CATQRAGANVLTF. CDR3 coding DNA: TGTGCCACTCAAAGGGCTGGGGCCAACGTCCTGACTTTC.

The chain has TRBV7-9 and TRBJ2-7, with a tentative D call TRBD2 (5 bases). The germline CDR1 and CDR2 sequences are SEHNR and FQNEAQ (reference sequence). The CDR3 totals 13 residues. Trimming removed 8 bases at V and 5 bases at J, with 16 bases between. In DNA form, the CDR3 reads TGTGCCAGCGGAGGAGAGAGGGAAAACGAGCAGTACTTC. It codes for CASGGERENEQYF.

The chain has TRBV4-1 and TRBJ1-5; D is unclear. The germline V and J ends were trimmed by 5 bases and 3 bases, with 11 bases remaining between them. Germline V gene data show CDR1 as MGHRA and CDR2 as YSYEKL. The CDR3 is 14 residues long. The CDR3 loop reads CASSKDGNNQPQHF. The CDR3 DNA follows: TGCGCCAGCAGCAAGGACGGGAACAATCAGCCCCAGCATTTT.

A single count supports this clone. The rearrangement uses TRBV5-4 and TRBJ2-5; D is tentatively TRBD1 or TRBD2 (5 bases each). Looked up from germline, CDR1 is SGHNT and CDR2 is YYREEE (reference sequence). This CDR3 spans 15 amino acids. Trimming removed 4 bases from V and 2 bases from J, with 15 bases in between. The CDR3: CASSRDVGEQETQYF. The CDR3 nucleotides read TGTGCCAGCAGCCGGGACGTGGGGGAACAAGAGACCCAGTACTTC.

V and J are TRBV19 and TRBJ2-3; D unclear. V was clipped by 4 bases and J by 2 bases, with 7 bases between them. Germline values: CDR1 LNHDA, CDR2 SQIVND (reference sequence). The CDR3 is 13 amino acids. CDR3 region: CASSTAFTDTQYF. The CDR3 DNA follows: TGTGCCAGTAGTACAGCTTTCACAGATACGCAGTATTTT.

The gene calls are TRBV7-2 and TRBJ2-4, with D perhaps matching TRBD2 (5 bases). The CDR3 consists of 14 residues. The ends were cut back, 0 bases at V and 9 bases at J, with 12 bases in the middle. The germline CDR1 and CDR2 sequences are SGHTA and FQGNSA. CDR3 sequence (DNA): TGTGCCAGCAGCTTAGCGCCTAGCAATAGCATTCAGTACTTC. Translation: CASSLAPSNSIQYF.

The CDR3 loop is CASSLAGQGGDEQFF. DNA of the CDR3: TGTGCCAGCAGCTTGGCGGGACAGGGCGGCGATGAGCAGTTCTTC. The rearrangement uses TRBV5-4 and TRBJ2-1; 9 bases fit TRBD1. V shed 0 bases and J 8 bases; nucleotides not matched to a gene: 6. Germline CDR1 reads SGHNT; CDR2 reads YYREEE (reference sequence). CDR3 length: 15 residues.

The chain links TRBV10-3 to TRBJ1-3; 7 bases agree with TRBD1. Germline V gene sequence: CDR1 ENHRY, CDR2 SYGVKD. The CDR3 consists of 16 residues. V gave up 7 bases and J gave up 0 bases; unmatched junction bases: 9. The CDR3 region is CAITRDRLLSGNTIYF. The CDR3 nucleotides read TGTGCCATCACCCGGGACAGACTCCTCTCTGGAAACACCATATATTTT.

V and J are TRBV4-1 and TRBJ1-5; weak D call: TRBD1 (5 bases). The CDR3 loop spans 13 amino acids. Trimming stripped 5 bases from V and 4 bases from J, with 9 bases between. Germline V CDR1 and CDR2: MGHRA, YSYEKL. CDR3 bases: TGCGCCAGCAGCGGGGGGATGAATCAGCCCCAGCATTTT. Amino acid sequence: CASSGGMNQPQHF.

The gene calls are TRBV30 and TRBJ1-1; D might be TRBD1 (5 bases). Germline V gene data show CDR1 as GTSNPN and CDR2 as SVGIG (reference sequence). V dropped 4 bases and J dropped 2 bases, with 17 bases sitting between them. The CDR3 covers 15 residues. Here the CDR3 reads CAWKLMGGVNTEAFF. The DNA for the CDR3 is TGTGCCTGGAAATTAATGGGGGGGGTAAACACTGAAGCTTTCTTT.

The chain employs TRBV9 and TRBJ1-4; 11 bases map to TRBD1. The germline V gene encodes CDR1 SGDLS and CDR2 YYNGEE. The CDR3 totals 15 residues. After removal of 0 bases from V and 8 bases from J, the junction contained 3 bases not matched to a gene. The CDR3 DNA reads TGTGCCAGCAGCGTAGCCGGGACAGGGGGAGAAAAACTGTTTTTT. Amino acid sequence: CASSVAGTGGEKLFF.

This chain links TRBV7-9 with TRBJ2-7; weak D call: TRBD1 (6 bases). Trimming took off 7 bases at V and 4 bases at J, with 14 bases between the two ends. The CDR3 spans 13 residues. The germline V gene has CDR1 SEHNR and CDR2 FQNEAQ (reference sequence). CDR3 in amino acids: CASTPGAFYEQYF. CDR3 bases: TGTGCCAGCACTCCAGGGGCATTTTACGAGCAGTACTTC.

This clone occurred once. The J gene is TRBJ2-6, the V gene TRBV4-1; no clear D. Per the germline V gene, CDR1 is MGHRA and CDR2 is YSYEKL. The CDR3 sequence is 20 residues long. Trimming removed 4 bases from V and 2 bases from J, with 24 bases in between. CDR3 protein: CASSPSSGQAQDPGANVLTF. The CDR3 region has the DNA TGCGCCAGCAGCCCAAGTTCAGGTCAGGCTCAGGACCCTGGGGCCAACGTCCTGACTTTC.

The CDR3 here is CASSARGPDTGELFF. Written as DNA, the CDR3 is TGTGCCAGCAGTGCACGGGGACCGGACACCGGGGAGCTGTTTTTT. The J gene is TRBJ2-2, the V gene TRBV6-5; D is possibly TRBD1 or TRBD2 (5 bases each). Germline lookup yields CDR1 MNHEY and CDR2 SVGAGI. The CDR3 consists of 15 residues. Trimming stripped 5 bases from V and 3 bases from J, with 13 bases between.

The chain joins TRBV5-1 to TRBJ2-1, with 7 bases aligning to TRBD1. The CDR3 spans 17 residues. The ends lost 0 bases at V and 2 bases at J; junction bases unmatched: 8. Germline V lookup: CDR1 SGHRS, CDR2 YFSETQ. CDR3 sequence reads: CASSLEPDRATYNEQFF. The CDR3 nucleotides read TGCGCCAGCAGCTTGGAGCCCGACAGGGCTACCTACAATGAGCAGTTCTTC.

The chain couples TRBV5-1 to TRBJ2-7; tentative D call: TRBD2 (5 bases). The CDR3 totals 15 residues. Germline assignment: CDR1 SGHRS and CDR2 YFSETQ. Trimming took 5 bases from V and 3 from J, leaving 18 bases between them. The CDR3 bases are TGCGCCAGCAGGAAAGGACTGGAGGCCTACTACGAGCAGTACTTC. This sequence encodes CASRKGLEAYYEQYF.

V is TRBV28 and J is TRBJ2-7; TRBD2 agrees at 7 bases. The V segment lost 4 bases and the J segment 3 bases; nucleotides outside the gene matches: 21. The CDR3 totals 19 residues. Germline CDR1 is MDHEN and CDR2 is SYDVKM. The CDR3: CASSSMAAAGPGPSYEQYF. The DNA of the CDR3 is TGTGCCAGCAGTTCAATGGCGGCAGCGGGACCGGGGCCGAGCTACGAGCAGTACTTC.

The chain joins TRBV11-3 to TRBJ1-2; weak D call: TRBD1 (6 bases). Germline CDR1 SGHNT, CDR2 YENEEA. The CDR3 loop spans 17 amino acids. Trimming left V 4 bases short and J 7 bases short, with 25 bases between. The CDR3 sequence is CASSYGRPGLGASGYTF. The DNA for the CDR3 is TGTGCCAGCAGCTATGGGCGTCCCGGACTGGGGGCGAGTGGCTACACCTTC. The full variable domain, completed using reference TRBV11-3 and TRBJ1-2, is EAGVVQSPRYKIIEKKQPVAFWCNPISGHNTLYWYLQNLGQGPELLIRYENEEAVDDSQLPKDRFSAERLKGVDSTLKIQPAELGDSAVYLCASSYGRPGLGASGYTFGSGTRLTVV.

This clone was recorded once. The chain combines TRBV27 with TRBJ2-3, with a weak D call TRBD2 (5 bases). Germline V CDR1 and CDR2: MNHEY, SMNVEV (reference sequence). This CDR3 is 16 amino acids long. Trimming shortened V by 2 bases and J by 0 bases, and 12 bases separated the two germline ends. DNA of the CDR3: TGTGCCAGCAGTTTAAACCCAGCGGCTAGCACAGATACGCAGTATTTT. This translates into CASSLNPAASTDTQYF.

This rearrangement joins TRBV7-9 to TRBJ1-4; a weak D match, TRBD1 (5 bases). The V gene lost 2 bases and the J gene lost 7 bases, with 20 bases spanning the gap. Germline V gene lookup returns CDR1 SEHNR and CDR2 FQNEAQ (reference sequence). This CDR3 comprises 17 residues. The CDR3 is CASSLLAGAAGTEKLFF. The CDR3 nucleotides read TGTGCCAGCAGCTTATTGGCCGGGGCCGCCGGCACTGAAAAACTGTTTTTT.

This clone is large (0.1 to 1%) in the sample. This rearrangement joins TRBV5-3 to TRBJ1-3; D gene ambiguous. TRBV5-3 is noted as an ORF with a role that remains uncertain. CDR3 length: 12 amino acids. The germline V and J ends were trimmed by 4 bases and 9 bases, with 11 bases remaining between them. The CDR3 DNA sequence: TGTGCCAGAAGCGTCCCTGGAGGCACCATATATTTT. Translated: CARSVPGGTIYF.

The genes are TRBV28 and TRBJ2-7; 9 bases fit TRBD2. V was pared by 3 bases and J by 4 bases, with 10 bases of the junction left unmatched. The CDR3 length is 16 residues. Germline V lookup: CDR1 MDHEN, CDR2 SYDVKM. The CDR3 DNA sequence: TGTGCCAGCAGTTTGTCACTAATAGCGGGAGCTTACGAGCAGTACTTC. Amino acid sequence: CASSLSLIAGAYEQYF.

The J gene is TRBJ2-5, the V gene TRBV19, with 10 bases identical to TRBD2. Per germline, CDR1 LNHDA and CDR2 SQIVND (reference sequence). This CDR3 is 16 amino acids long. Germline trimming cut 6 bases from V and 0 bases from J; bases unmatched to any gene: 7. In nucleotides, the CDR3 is TGTGCCAGTAGCCTATCTAGCGGGGGAAACCAAGAGACCCAGTACTTC. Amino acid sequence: CASSLSSGGNQETQYF.

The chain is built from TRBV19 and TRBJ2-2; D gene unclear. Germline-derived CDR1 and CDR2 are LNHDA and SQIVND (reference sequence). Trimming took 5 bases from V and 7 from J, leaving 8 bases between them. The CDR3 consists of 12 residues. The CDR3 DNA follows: TGTGCCAGTAGTCGAGTTGGCGGGGAGCTGTTTTTT. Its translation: CASSRVGGELFF.

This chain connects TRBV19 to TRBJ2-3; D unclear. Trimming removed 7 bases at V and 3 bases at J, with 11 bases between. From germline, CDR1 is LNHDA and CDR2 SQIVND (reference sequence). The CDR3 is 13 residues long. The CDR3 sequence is CASMADRTDTQYF. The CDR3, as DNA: TGTGCCAGTATGGCCGATAGAACAGATACGCAGTATTTT.

DNA of the CDR3: TGCGCCAGCAGCCCGCGGGAGACCACAGATACGCAGTATTTT. It is translated as CASSPRETTDTQYF. This chain connects TRBV4-1 to TRBJ2-3, with 7 bases lining up with TRBD2. J was trimmed by 2 bases and V by 4 bases; bases with no gene match: 3. This CDR3 is 14 amino acids long. Germline loops: CDR1 MGHRA, CDR2 YSYEKL.